The 29 T cell receptor beta chains given below trace back to one sample, sequenced in a study of human T cells and chemical hapten exposure. TCRdb passed the RACE reads through MiXCR, listing each CDR3 protein once. The data contain around 130,000 distinct CDR3 sequences, about 11% of them singletons. Time point noted: patch test 3, about 24 weeks after DPC sensitization. The treatment is: therapeutic diphenylcyclopropenone sensitization with weekly scalp DPC. The source was whole blood, collected in connection with sensitization to the hapten diphenylcyclopropenone (DPC). The origin of the receptors is a woman aged 50 to 60 with alopecia areata. Some clones in this sample may be carry-over from other donors' samples.

There are a few counts of this clonotype. The chain has TRBV28 and TRBJ2-3; 16 bases map to TRBD2. From germline, CDR1 is MDHEN and CDR2 SYDVKM. Unmatched junction bases numbered 5, after V lost 2 bases and J lost 3 bases. The CDR3 extends over 18 amino acids. The CDR3 nucleotides are TGTGCCAGCAGTTTAGGGACTAGCGGGAGGGGTTGGACAGATACGCAGTATTTT. Its protein product is CASSLGTSGRGWTDTQYF. Full variable domain (rest looked up from reference TRBV28 and TRBJ2-3): DVKVTQSSRYLVKRTGEKVFLECVQDMDHENMFWYRQDPGLGLRLIYFSYDVKMKEKGDIPEGYSVSREKKERFSLILESASTNQTSMYLCASSLGTSGRGWTDTQYFGPGTRLTVL.

The sample holds a few counts of this clonotype. The chain uses TRBV20-1 and TRBJ1-1; D may be TRBD1 (5 bases). The V end lost 3 bases, the J end lost 5 bases, and 16 bases lay between the germline ends. This CDR3 contains 14 residues. CDR1 is DFQATT and CDR2 is SNEGSKA in the germline V gene (reference sequence). The CDR3 region is CSASPGELTTEAFF. The DNA for the CDR3 is TGCAGTGCTAGCCCGGGGGAATTGACGACTGAAGCTTTCTTT.

The chain is built from TRBV7-8 and TRBJ2-1; no clear D. The V gene lost 3 bases and the J gene lost 0 bases, with 21 bases spanning the gap. The CDR3 length is 19 residues. Germline assignment: CDR1 SGHVS and CDR2 FQNEAQ. CDR3 protein: CASSFYSRLLPSSYNEQFF. The CDR3 DNA reads as TGTGCCAGCAGCTTTTATTCTCGATTGTTACCTAGCTCCTACAATGAGCAGTTCTTC.

A few counts support this clonotype. The chain combines TRBV7-2 with TRBJ2-3; 13 nucleotides agree with TRBD2. This CDR3 comprises 17 residues. CDR1 and CDR2 (germline): SGHTA, FQGNSA. V lost 6 bases to trimming and J lost 1 base; unmatched junction nucleotides: 7. The CDR3 DNA reads TGTGCCAGCAGTTCTGGGACTAGCGGGGTTGGCACAGATACGCAGTATTTT. Translation: CASSSGTSGVGTDTQYF.

In this sample, this clonotype turned up a few times. The chain joins TRBV18 to TRBJ1-2; D remains ambiguous. Germline V gene sequence: CDR1 KGHSH, CDR2 LQKENI. Trimming cost V 2 bases and J 8 bases, with 12 bases left between them. The CDR3 has 13 residues. CDR3 sequence reads: CASSPVSRGGYTF. The CDR3 DNA sequence: TGTGCCAGCTCACCAGTATCTAGAGGCGGCTACACCTTC.

This clonotype was observed a handful of times. The chain has TRBV7-3 and TRBJ1-6, with D possibly TRBD1 on 6 matching bases. The CDR3 covers 14 residues. Germline lookup yields CDR1 SGHTA and CDR2 FQGTGA. V lost 6 bases and J 7 bases, leaving 13 bases between the germline ends. The CDR3 bases are TGTGCCAGCAGTATTGACAGGACGAATTCACCCCTCCACTTT. Protein sequence: CASSIDRTNSPLHF.

This clonotype was found many times. The chain carries TRBV12-3 or TRBV12-4 and TRBJ2-5; D is unclear. This CDR3 region has 15 residues. V dropped 7 bases and J dropped 7 bases, with 22 bases sitting between them. Here the CDR3 DNA reads TGTGCCAGCACAACTTTGGAAGACCCTTATGGGACCCAGTACTTC. Translation: CASTTLEDPYGTQYF.

This rearrangement joins TRBV12-3 or TRBV12-4 to TRBJ2-1; D is unresolved. Trimming shortened V by 7 bases and J by 6 bases, and 13 bases separated the two germline ends. The CDR3 is made up of 13 amino acids. The CDR3 sequence is CASTPIFANEQFF. Here the CDR3 DNA reads TGTGCCAGCACCCCGATTTTCGCCAATGAGCAGTTCTTC.

The chain has TRBV18 and TRBJ1-5, with 7 bases aligning to TRBD1. Trimming took 2 bases from V and 3 from J; bases not matched to a gene: 4. This CDR3 is 15 amino acids long. Germline loops: CDR1 KGHSH, CDR2 LQKENI. The CDR3 sequence: CASSPGTGVNQPQHF. The CDR3, as DNA: TGTGCCAGCTCACCAGGCACAGGGGTCAATCAGCCCCAGCATTTT.

There are a few counts of this clonotype. The V call is TRBV6-1, the J call TRBJ1-6; 8 nucleotides line up with TRBD1. V lost 1 base, J lost 10 bases, and 3 bases stayed unmatched. The CDR3 runs 14 residues. Germline V gene lookup returns CDR1 MNHNS and CDR2 SASEGT. In DNA, the CDR3 is TGTGCCAGCAGTGAAGGACAGGGGCGGTCACCCCTCCACTTT. Its translation: CASSEGQGRSPLHF.

This rearrangement joins TRBV30 to TRBJ2-6, with no clear D. CDR1 GTSNPN and CDR2 SVGIG come from the germline V gene (reference sequence). The CDR3 sequence is 14 residues long. V was clipped by 7 bases and J by 3 bases, with 13 bases between them. The CDR3 coding sequence is TGTGCCTATTCGACGGCCGGTGGGGCCAACGTCCTGACTTTC. It is translated as CAYSTAGGANVLTF.

This clonotype has only a few counts. The CDR3 DNA reads as TGCAGTGCTAGTCCCGGACAGGGCAACACTGAAGCTTTCTTT. Its translation: CSASPGQGNTEAFF. This chain connects TRBV20-1 to TRBJ1-1; TRBD1 aligns across 8 bases. CDR3 length: 14 amino acids. After removal of 3 bases from V and 2 bases from J, the junction contained 5 bases not matched to a gene. Germline V gene data show CDR1 as DFQATT and CDR2 as SNEGSKA (reference sequence).

This clonotype was counted a few times. The chain joins TRBV25-1 to TRBJ2-3, with 8 positions matching TRBD1. The CDR3 totals 14 residues. CDR1 MGHDK and CDR2 SYGVNS come from the germline V gene. Losses at the gene ends were 4 bases for V and 4 bases for J; bases not matched to a gene: 4. CDR3 loop: CASSGAGGPDTQYF. In nucleotides, the CDR3 is TGTGCCAGCAGTGGGGCAGGGGGCCCAGATACGCAGTATTTT.

At least ten counts were recorded for this clonotype. V is TRBV12-3 or TRBV12-4 and J is TRBJ1-5; D remains ambiguous. This CDR3 contains 10 residues. V lost 8 bases and J lost 7, with 6 bases in between. The CDR3 DNA is TGTGCCAGCGGTGGGCAGCCCCAGCATTTT. Translating gives CASGGQPQHF.

The chain employs TRBV4-1 and TRBJ1-1, with D possibly matching TRBD1 (5 bases). Trimming shortened V by 4 bases and J by 10 bases, and 19 bases separated the two germline ends. The germline CDR1 and CDR2 sequences are MGHRA and YSYEKL. The CDR3 is 14 residues long. CDR3 sequence (DNA): TGCGCCAGCAGCCCCACGGGGGATCAGGTGGCAGCTTTCTTT. Translating it yields CASSPTGDQVAAFF.

The chain uses TRBV5-5 and TRBJ1-5, with TRBD1 matching over 9 bases. V gave up 0 bases and J gave up 3 bases; unmatched junction bases: 4. Germline values: CDR1 SGHKS, CDR2 YYEKEE (reference sequence). CDR3 size: 16 residues. The CDR3 coding sequence is TGTGCCAGCAGCTTGGGGACAGGGGTATTCAATCAGCCCCAGCATTTT. Translated, it gives CASSLGTGVFNQPQHF.

The chain links TRBV2 to TRBJ1-1, with 8 bases identical to TRBD1. Trimming cost V 5 bases and J 3 bases; bases outside gene matches: 5. This CDR3 is 14 amino acids long. Germline loops: CDR1 SNHLY, CDR2 FYNNEI. CDR3 sequence reads: CASSNRGSDTEAFF. The CDR3 nucleotides read TGTGCCAGCAGTAACAGGGGGTCTGACACTGAAGCTTTCTTT. The whole variable domain, remainder taken from reference TRBV2 and TRBJ1-1, is EPEVTQTPSHQVTQMGQEVILRCVPISNHLYFYWYRQILGQKVEFLVSFYNNEISEKSEIFDDQFSVERPDGSNFTLKIRSTKLEDSAMYFCASSNRGSDTEAFFGQGTRLTVV.

The gene calls are TRBV7-2 and TRBJ2-3, with a tentative D call TRBD2 (5 bases). With 5 bases removed from V and 7 bases from J, the gap between germline ends came to 7 bases. The CDR3 totals 11 residues. Germline CDR1 SGHTA, CDR2 FQGNSA. The CDR3 DNA reads as TGTGCCAGCAGCAAGGACTATACGCAGTATTTT. Protein sequence: CASSKDYTQYF. Filled out from reference TRBV7-2 and TRBJ2-3, the complete variable domain reads GAGVSQSPSNKVTEKGKDVELRCDPISGHTALYWYRQSLGQGLEFLIYFQGNSAPDKSGLPSDRFSAERTGGSVSTLTIQRTQQEDSAVYLCASSKDYTQYFGPGTRLTVL.

This sequence joins TRBV6-6 and TRBJ2-7; perhaps TRBD2 as D (6 bases). The germline V gene has CDR1 MNHNY and CDR2 SVGAGI (reference sequence). There are 13 residues in the CDR3. V lost 4 bases, J lost 7 bases, and 14 bases lay in between. CDR3 nucleotide sequence: TGTGCCAGCAGTTGGGACTCCGTTGGGGAGCAGTACTTC. It specifies CASSWDSVGEQYF.

The chain joins TRBV12-3 or TRBV12-4 to TRBJ1-6, with D possibly TRBD1 on 5 matching bases. CDR3 length: 17 amino acids. V dropped 7 bases and J dropped 0 bases, with 16 bases sitting between them. In DNA form, the CDR3 reads TGTGCCAGCACTCCCCAGTGGGGCAGCTCCTATAATTCACCCCTCCACTTT. It translates to CASTPQWGSSYNSPLHF.

This clonotype was seen at least ten times. V and J are TRBV28 and TRBJ2-7; 11 nucleotides line up with TRBD2. The J segment lost 2 bases and the V segment lost 6 bases, leaving 12 bases of the junction unmatched. Germline CDR1 MDHEN, CDR2 SYDVKM. The CDR3 sequence is 17 residues long. The DNA for the CDR3 is TGTGCCAGCAGGACACCTTCTAGGGGACTAGCGGCCTACGAGCAGTACTTC. It translates to CASRTPSRGLAAYEQYF.

This clonotype was found many times. The rearrangement joins TRBV11-3 to TRBJ2-7, with D hard to call. Trimming shortened V by 8 bases and J by 5 bases, and 16 bases separated the two germline ends. This CDR3 is 13 amino acids long. CDR1 is SGHNT and CDR2 is YENEEA in the germline V gene. CDR3 coding DNA: TGTGCCAGCGGGATGGTGGGGAAGGACGAGCAGTACTTC. This encodes CASGMVGKDEQYF.

In its sample, this clonotype was seen many times. The gene calls are TRBV27 and TRBJ1-6, with unresolved D. Trimming took off 9 bases at V and 0 bases at J, with 12 bases between the two ends. The CDR3 consists of 15 residues. Germline CDR1 MNHEY, CDR2 SMNVEV (reference sequence). CDR3 amino acids: CASQSMSSYNSPLHF. The DNA of the CDR3 is TGTGCCAGTCAGAGCATGAGCTCCTATAATTCACCCCTCCACTTT.

This chain connects TRBV7-2 to TRBJ1-5, with a tentative D call TRBD1 (5 bases). This CDR3 comprises 18 residues. V lost 2 bases and J lost 0, with 17 bases in between. CDR1 is SGHTA and CDR2 is FQGNSA in the germline V gene. This CDR3 is CASSLTFPTESSNQPQHF. The CDR3 nucleotides read TGTGCCAGCAGCTTAACTTTCCCGACAGAGAGTAGCAATCAGCCCCAGCATTTT.

The chain links TRBV20-1 to TRBJ1-6; 9 positions agree with TRBD1. The ends lost 0 bases at V and 6 bases at J; junction bases unmatched: 6. Germline CDR1 reads DFQATT; CDR2 reads SNEGSKA (reference sequence). The CDR3 runs to 16 residues. This CDR3 is CSARDAGQGTNSPLHF. Written as DNA, the CDR3 is TGCAGTGCTAGAGACGCGGGACAGGGAACTAATTCACCCCTCCACTTT.

The chain has TRBV6-2 or TRBV6-3 and TRBJ1-5; TRBD1 is a possible D gene (6 bases). The CDR3 contains 16 residues. V dropped 6 bases and J dropped 3 bases, with 18 bases sitting between them. Germline V gene data show CDR1 as MNHEY and CDR2 as SVGEGT. The DNA of the CDR3 is TGTGCCAGCAGCGGTGGAACAGGGTTGGTCAATCAGCCCCAGCATTTT. Translating it yields CASSGGTGLVNQPQHF.

This chain joins TRBV30 and TRBJ1-1; D remains unclear. The germline CDR1 and CDR2 sequences are GTSNPN and SVGIG (reference sequence). The CDR3 is made up of 17 amino acids. The V and J ends lost 2 bases and 3 bases respectively, with 22 bases between them. The CDR3 DNA reads TGTGCCTGGAGTATGAGCCCATGGGTTCAACTCTACACTGAAGCTTTCTTT. This codes for CAWSMSPWVQLYTEAFF.

The chain employs TRBV12-3 or TRBV12-4 and TRBJ2-3, with TRBD2 matching 12 bases. The V gene end was trimmed by 5 bases and the J gene end by 1 base; junction bases not matched to a gene: 4. This CDR3 contains 16 residues. The CDR3 DNA sequence: TGTGCCAGCAGTGCACGACTAGCGGGAGGCACAGATACGCAGTATTTT. This codes for CASSARLAGGTDTQYF.

This clonotype has just a few counts. The chain carries TRBV7-2 and TRBJ2-1; D unclear. The CDR3 is 12 residues long. The germline V gene has CDR1 SGHTA and CDR2 FQGNSA. V was shortened by 5 bases and J by 5 bases, with 7 bases between the two germline ends. This CDR3 is CASSHPNNEQFF. The CDR3, as DNA: TGTGCCAGCAGCCACCCGAACAATGAGCAGTTCTTC.